The present TCR beta chain was sequenced within a study of cytomegalovirus exposure and HLA in healthy donors. Broader study findings: The classifier reportedly diagnosed cytomegalovirus status with high specificity and sensitivity. The study labeled fewer than 200 TCR beta chains cytomegalovirus-associated.

The germline V gene has CDR1 SGHRS and CDR2 YFSETQ. This CDR3 region has 14 residues. V lost 0 bases and J lost 6; bases outside the gene matches: 3. This clone was picked up one time. Its antigen is as yet unknown. The sample holds other DNA sequences that translate to the same CDR3. Using immunoSEQ multiplex PCR, the repertoire was profiled, and TCRdb retains in-frame clones only, with some absent. The data show 200,000 to 250,000 clones, 87% seen once. The chain has TRBV5-1 and TRBJ2-1; the match to TRBD1 covers 7 bases. The clonotype was recovered from a woman aged 18-29 years in good health and CMV-seropositive. The source material was PBMCs. This CDR3 reads CASSLGQGFNEQFF. The DNA for the CDR3 is TGCGCCAGCAGCTTGGGACAGGGATTCAATGAGCAGTTCTTC.